The clone carrying this T cell receptor (beta chain) was observed once. The data belong to a study of blood T cell repertoires in COVID-19. As processed by the authors: From reference gene primer amplification, estimates of nucleated cell counts were derived. Profiling relied on immunoSEQ multiplex PCR, and the TCRdb table lists in-frame clones only, not all of them. V and J calls and clone size are those listed in that table; D and trimming were worked out from the DNA. The sample has 160,000 or so clones, roughly 84% seen once. V was pared by 3 bases and J by 1 base, with 18 bases between. Per germline, CDR1 MGHRA and CDR2 YSYEKL. This CDR3 comprises 17 residues.

The gene calls are TRBV4-1 and TRBJ1-2, with a possible D match to TRBD1 (6 bases). This sequence was found in a man between 60 and 75 years old who had recovered from COVID-19. Sample: PBMCs or T cells enriched from blood (not recorded which). As DNA, the CDR3 is TGCGCCAGCAGCCAGGATGGGGGGGCAGTTAATAACTATGGCTACACCTTC. Encoded protein: CASSQDGGAVNNYGYTF.